This TCR beta chain was captured by sequencing in a study of blood T cells in healthy people across ages. A sample-barcoded 5' primer and a J-beta primer mix were used in a second PCR of about 7 to 12 cycles. TCRdb re-called the 5' RACE reads with MiXCR, one entry per CDR3 protein. The sample records around 2 million distinct CDR3 sequences, about two fifths being singletons. This clonotype was counted only a few times. What it recognizes is unknown. Individuals who donated were healthy Caucasians from Russia aged 6 to 90. CDR1 and CDR2 from the germline V gene are SGDLS and YYNGEE. The CDR3 consists of 15 residues. V was pared by 3 bases and J by 9 bases, with 8 bases of the junction left unmatched. Study results and limitations: Estimates drawn from one million T cells were deemed to understate diversity.

The TCR comes from a human donor in good health. Sequencing was performed on blood. The rearrangement joins TRBV9 to TRBJ2-4; 11 bases are shared with TRBD2. This CDR3 is CASSAGTSGGGIQYF. CDR3 sequence (DNA): TGTGCCAGCAGCGCCGGGACTAGCGGTGGTGGCATTCAGTACTTC.